This T cell receptor beta chain was captured in a study of cytomegalovirus exposure and HLA in healthy donors. Germline lookup yields CDR1 SGHAT and CDR2 FQNNGV. Trimming took 3 bases from V and 3 from J; bases not matched to a gene: 11. CDR3 length: 18 residues. Use of 60 Vbeta and 13 Jbeta primers characterized the PCR. Clones were sequenced by immunoSEQ multiplex PCR, and TCRdb holds only the in-frame ones, with some missing. The sample records about 170,000 clones, about 75% being singletons. The sequence was obtained from a woman aged 50 to 60 in good health and CMV-seropositive. This sequence joins TRBV11-2 and TRBJ1-3; 10 bases align to TRBD1. The sample consisted of PBMCs. The DNA of the CDR3 is TGTGCCAGCAGCTTTCAGACAGGGGGCCACGGGGGTGGAAACACCATATATTTT. It specifies CASSFQTGGHGGGNTIYF.